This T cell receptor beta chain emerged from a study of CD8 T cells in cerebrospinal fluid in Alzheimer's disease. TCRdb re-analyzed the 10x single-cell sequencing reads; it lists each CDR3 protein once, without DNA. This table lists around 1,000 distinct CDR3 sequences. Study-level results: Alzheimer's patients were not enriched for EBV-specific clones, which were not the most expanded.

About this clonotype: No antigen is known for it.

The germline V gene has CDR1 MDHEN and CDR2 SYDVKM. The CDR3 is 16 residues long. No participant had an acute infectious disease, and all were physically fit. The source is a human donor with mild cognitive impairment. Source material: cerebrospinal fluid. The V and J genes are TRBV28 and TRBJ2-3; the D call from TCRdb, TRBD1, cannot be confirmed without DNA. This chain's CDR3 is CASSLMGGGGTDTQYF.